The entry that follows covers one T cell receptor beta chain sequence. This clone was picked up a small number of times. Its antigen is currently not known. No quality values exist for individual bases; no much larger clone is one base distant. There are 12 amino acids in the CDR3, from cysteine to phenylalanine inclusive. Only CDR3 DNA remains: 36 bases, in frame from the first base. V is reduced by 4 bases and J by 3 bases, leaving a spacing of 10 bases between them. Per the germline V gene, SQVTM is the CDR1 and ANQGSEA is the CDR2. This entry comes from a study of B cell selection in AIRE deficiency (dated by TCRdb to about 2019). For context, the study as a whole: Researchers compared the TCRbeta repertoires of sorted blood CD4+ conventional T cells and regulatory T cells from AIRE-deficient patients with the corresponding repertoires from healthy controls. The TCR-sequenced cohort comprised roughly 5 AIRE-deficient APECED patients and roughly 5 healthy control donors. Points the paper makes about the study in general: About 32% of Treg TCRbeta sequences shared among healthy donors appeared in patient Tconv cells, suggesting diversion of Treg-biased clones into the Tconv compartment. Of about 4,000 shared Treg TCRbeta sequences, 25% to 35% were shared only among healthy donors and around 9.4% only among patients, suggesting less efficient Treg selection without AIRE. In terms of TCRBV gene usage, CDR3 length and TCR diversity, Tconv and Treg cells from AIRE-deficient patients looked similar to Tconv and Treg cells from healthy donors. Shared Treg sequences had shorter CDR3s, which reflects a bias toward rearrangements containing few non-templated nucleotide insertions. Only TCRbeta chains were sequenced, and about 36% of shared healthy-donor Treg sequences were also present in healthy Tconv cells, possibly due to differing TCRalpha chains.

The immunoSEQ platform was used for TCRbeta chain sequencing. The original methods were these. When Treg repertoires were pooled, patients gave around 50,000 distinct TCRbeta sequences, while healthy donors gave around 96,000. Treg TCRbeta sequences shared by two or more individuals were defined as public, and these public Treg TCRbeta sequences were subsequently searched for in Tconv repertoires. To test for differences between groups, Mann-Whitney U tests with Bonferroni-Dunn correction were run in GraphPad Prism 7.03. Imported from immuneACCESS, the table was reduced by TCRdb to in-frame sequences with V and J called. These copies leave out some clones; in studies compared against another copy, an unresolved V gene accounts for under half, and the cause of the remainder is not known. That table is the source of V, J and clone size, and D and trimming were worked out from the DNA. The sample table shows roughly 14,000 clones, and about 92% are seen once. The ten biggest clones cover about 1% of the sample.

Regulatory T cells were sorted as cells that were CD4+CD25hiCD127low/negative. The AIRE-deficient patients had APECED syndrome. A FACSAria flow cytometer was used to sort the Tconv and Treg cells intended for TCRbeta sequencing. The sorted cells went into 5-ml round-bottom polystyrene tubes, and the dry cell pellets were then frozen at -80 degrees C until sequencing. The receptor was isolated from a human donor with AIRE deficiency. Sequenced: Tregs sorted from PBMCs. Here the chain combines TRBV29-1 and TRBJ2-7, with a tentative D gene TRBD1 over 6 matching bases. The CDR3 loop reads CSVVVQGYEQYF. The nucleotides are TGCAGCGTTGTGGTACAGGGCTACGAGCAGTACTTC.